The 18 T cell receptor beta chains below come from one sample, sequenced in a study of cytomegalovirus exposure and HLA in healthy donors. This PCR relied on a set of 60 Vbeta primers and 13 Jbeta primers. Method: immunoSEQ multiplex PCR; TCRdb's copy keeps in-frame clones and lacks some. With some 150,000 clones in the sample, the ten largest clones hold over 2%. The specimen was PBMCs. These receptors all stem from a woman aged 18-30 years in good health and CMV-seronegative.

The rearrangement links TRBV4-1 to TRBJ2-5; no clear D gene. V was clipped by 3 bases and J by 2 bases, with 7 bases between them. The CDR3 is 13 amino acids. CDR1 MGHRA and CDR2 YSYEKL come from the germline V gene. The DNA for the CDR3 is TGCGCCAGCAGCCAGTGGCTTCAAGAGACCCAGTACTTC. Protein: CASSQWLQETQYF.

The chain's CDR3 is CAWSSDRGYEQHV. In DNA, the CDR3 is TGTGCCTGGAGTTCCGACAGAGGATACGAGCAGCACGTC. The J gene is TRBJ2-7, the V gene TRBV30, with D possibly being TRBD1 (5 bases). The germline V gene has CDR1 GTSNPN and CDR2 SVGIG (reference sequence). This CDR3 has 13 amino acids.

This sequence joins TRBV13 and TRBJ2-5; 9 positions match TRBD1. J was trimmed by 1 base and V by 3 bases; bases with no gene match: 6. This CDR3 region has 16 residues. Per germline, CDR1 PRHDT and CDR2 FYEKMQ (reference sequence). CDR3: CASSFMTGGIQETQYF. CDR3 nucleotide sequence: TGTGCCAGCAGCTTTATGACAGGGGGAATCCAAGAGACCCAGTACTTC.

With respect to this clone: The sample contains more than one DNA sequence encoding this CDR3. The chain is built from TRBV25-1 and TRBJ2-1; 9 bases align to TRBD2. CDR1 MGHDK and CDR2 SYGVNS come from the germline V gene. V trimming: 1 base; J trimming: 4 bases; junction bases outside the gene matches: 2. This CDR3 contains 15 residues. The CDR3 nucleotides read TGTGCCAGCAGTGAATTCACTAGCGGGTACAATGAGCAGTTCTTC. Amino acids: CASSEFTSGYNEQFF.

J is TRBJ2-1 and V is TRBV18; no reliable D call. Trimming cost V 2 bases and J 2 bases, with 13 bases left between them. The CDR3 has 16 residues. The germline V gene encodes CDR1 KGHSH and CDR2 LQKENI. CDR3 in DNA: TGTGCCAGCTCACCAACAGATCAACATACCTACAATGAGCAGTTCTTC. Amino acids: CASSPTDQHTYNEQFF.

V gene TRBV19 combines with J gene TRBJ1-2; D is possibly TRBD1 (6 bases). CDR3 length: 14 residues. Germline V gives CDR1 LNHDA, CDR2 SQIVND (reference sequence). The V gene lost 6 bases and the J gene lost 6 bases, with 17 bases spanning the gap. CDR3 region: CASSKQGKVNGYTF. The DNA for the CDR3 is TGTGCCAGTAGCAAACAGGGTAAGGTGAATGGCTACACCTTC.

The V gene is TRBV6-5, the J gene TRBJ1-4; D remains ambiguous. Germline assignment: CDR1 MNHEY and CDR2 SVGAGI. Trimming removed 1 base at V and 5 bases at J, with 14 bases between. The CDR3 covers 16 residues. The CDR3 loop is CASSYFRGFGNEKLFF. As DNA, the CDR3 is TGTGCCAGCAGTTACTTTCGAGGGTTTGGAAATGAAAAACTGTTTTTT.

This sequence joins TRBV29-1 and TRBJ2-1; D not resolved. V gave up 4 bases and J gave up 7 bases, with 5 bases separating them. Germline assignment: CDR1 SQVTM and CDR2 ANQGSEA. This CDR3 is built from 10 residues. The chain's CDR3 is CSVGVNEQFF. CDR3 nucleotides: TGCAGCGTTGGAGTAAATGAGCAGTTCTTC.

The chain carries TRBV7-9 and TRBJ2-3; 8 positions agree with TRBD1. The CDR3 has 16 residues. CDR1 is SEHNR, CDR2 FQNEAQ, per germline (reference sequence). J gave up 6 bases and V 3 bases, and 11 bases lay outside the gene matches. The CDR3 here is CASSFYGQGAWDTQYF. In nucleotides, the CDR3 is TGTGCCAGCAGCTTCTATGGGCAGGGGGCTTGGGATACGCAGTATTTT.

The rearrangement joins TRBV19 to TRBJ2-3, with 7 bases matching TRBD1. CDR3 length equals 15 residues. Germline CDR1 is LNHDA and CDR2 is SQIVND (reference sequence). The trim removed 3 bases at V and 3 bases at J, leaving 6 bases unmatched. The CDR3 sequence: CASSIFRGRTDTQYF. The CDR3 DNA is TGTGCCAGTAGTATCTTCAGGGGGAGAACAGATACGCAGTATTTT.

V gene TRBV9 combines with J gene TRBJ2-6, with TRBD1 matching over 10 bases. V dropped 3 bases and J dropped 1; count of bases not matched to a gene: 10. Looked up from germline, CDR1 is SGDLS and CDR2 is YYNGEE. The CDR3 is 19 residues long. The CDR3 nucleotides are TGTGCCAGCAGCGAAATCGACAGGGGGCTAAAGTCTGGGGCCAACGTCCTGACTTTC. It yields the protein CASSEIDRGLKSGANVLTF.

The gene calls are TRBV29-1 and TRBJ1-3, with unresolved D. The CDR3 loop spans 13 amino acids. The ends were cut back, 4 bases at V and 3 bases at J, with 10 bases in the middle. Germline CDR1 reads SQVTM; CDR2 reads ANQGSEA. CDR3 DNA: TGCAGCGTTGGGGCCGGTGGTGGAAACACCATATATTTT. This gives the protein CSVGAGGGNTIYF.

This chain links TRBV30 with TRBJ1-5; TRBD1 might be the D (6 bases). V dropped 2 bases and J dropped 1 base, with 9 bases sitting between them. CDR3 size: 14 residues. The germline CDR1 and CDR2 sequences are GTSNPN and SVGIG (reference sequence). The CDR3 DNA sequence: TGTGCCTGGAGTCGGACAGCGAGCAATCAGCCCCAGCATTTT. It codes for CAWSRTASNQPQHF.

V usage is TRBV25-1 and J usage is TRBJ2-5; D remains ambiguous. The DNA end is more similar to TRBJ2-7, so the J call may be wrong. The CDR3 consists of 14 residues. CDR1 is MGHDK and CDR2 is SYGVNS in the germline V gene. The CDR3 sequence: CASSSGPYDYEQYF. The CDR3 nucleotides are TGTGCCAGCAGCAGTGGTCCTTACGACTACGAGCAGTACTTC.

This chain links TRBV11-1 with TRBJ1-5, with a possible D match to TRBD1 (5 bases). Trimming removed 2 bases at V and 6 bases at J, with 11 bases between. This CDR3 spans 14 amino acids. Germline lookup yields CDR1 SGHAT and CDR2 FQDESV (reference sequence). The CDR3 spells CASSLRRGSQPQHF. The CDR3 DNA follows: TGTGCCAGCAGCTTACGGAGGGGCAGTCAGCCCCAGCATTTT. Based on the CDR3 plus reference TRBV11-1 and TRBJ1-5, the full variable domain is EAEVAQSPRYKITEKSQAVAFWCDPISGHATLYWYRQILGQGPELLVQFQDESVVDDSQLPKDRFSAERLKGVDSTLKIQPAELGDSAMYLCASSLRRGSQPQHFGDGTRLSIL.

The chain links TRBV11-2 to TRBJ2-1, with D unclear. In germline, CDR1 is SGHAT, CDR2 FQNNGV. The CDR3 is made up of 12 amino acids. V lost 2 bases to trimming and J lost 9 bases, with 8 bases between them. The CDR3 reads CASSLSPGEQFF. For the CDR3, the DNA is TGTGCCAGCAGCTTATCCCCCGGTGAGCAGTTCTTC. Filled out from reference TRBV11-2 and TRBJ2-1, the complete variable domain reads EAGVAQSPRYKIIEKRQSVAFWCNPISGHATLYWYQQILGQGPKLLIQFQNNGVVDDSQLPKDRFSAERLKGVDSTLKIQPAKLEDSAVYLCASSLSPGEQFFGPGTRLTVL.

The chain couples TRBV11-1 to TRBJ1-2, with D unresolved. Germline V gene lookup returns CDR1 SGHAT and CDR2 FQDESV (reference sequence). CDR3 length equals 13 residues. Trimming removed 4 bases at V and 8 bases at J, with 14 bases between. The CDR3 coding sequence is TGTGCCAGCAGCTCTACTAGGACCTCAGGCTACACCTTC. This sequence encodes CASSSTRTSGYTF.

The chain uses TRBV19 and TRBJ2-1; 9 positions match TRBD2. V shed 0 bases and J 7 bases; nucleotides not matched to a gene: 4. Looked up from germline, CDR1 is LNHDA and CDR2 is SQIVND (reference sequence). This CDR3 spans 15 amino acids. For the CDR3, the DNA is TGTGCCAGTAGTATAGATGCTAGCGGGATAAATGAGCAGTTCTTC. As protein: CASSIDASGINEQFF.